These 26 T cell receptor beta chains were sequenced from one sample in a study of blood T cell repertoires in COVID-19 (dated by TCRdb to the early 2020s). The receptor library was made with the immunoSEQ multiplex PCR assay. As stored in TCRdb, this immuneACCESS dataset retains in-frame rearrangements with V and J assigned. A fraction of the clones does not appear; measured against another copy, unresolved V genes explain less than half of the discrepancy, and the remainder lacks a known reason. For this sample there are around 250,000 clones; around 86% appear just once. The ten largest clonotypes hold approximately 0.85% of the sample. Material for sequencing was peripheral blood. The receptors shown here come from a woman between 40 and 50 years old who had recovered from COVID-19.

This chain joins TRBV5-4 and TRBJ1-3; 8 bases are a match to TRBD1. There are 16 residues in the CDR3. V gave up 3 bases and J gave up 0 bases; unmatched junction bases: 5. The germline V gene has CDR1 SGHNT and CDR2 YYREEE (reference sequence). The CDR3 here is CASSSQQGASGNTIYF. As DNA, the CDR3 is TGTGCCAGCAGCTCCCAGCAGGGGGCCTCTGGAAACACCATATATTTT.

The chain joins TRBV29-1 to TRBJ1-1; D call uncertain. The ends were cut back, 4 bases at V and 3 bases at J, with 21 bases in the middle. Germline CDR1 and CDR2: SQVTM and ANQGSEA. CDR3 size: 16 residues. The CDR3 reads CSVGSGNYGEDTEAFF. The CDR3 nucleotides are TGCAGCGTTGGATCCGGGAACTATGGAGAGGACACTGAAGCTTTCTTT.

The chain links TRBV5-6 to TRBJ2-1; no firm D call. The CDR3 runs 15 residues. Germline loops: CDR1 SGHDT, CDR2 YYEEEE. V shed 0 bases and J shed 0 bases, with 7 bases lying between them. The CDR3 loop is CASSLDPGSYNEQFF. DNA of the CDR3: TGTGCCAGCAGCTTGGATCCGGGCTCCTACAATGAGCAGTTCTTC.

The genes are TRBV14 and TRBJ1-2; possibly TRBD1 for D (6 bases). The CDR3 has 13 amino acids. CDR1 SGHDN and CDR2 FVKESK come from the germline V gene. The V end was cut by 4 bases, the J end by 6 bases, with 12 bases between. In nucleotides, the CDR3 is TGTGCCAGCAGCCCTCGACAGGCGGATGGCTACACCTTC. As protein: CASSPRQADGYTF.

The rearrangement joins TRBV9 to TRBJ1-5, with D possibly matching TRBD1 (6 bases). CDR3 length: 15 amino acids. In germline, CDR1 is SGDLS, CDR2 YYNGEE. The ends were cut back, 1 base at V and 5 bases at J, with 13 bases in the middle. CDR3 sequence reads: CASSVSGTLDQPQHF. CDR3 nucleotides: TGTGCCAGCAGCGTATCCGGGACACTCGATCAGCCCCAGCATTTT.

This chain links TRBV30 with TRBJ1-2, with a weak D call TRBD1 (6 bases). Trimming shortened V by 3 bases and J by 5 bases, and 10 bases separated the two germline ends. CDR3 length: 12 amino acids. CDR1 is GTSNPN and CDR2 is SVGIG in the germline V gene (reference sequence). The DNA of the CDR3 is TGTGCCTGGAGGAGGGGGTGGTATGGCTACACCTTC. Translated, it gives CAWRRGWYGYTF.

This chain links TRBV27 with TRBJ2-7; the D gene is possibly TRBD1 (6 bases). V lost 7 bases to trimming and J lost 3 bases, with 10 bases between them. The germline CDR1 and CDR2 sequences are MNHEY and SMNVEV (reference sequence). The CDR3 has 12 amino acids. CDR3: CASTGRGYEQYF. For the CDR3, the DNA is TGTGCCAGCACGGGCAGGGGCTACGAGCAGTACTTC.

As DNA, the CDR3 is TGTGCCAGCAGCTTAAGGGGACAGCCCGGAAACACCATATATTTT. It translates to CASSLRGQPGNTIYF. The chain carries TRBV7-3 and TRBJ1-3; TRBD1 matches 7 bases. The V gene's germline CDR1 is SGHTA and CDR2 FQGTGA. The CDR3 has 15 residues. V lost 1 base and J lost 4; bases outside the gene matches: 4.

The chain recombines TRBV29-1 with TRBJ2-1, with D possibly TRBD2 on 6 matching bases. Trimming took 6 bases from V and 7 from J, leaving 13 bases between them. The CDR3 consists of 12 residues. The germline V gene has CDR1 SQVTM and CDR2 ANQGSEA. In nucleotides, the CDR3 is TGCAGCGTGGTAGCGGCGTCAAATGAGCAGTTCTTC. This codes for CSVVAASNEQFF.

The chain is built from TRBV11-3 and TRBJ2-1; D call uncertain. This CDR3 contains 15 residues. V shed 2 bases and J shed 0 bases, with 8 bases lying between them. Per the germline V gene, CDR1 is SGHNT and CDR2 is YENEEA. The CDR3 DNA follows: TGTGCCAGCAGCTTATCAGAAACCTCCTACAATGAGCAGTTCTTC. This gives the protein CASSLSETSYNEQFF.

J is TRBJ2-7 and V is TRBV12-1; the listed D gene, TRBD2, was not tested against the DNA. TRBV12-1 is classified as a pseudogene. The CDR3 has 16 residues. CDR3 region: CASSLLTSGISYEQYF. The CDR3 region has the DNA TGTGCCAGCAGCCTATTGACTAGCGGGATCTCCTACGAGCAGTACTTC.

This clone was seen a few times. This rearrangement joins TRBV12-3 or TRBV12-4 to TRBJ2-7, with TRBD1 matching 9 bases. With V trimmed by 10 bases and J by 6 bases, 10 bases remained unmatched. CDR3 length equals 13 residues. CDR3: CATRPGQGAEQYF. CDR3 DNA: TGTGCCACCAGGCCGGGACAGGGCGCCGAGCAGTACTTC.

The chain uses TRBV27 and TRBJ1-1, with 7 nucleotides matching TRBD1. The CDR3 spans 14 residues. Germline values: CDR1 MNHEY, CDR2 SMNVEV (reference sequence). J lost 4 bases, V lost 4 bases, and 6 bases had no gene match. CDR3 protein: CASSSGTAATEAFF. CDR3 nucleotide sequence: TGTGCCAGCAGTTCCGGGACAGCGGCCACTGAAGCTTTCTTT.

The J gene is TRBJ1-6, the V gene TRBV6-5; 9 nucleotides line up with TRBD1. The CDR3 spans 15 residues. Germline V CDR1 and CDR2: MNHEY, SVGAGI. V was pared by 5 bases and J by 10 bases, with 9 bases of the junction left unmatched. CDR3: CASSTTGQGKSPLHF. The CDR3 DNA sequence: TGTGCCAGCAGTACAACGGGACAGGGAAAATCACCCCTCCACTTT.

Here the CDR3 reads CASTLTSGASTDTQYF. The DNA of the CDR3 is TGTGCCAGTACCTTGACTAGCGGGGCTAGCACAGATACGCAGTATTTT. This chain links TRBV19 with TRBJ2-3; 11 nucleotides align to TRBD2. The CDR3 is 16 residues long. Germline V lookup: CDR1 LNHDA, CDR2 SQIVND (reference sequence). V lost 7 bases and J lost 0; bases outside the gene matches: 6.

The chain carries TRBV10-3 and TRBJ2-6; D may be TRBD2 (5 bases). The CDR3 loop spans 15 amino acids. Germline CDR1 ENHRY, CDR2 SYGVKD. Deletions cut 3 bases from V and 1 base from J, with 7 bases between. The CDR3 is CAISDGESGANVLTF. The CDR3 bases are TGTGCCATCAGTGATGGGGAGTCTGGGGCCAACGTCCTGACTTTC.

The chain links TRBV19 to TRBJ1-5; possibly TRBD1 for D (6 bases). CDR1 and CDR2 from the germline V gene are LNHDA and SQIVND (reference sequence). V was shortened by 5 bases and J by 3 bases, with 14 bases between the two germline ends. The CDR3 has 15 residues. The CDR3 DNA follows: TGTGCCAGTAGTCCAGGGGAATGGGCCAATCAGCCCCAGCATTTT. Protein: CASSPGEWANQPQHF.

The CDR3 spells CASRETGGTGELFF. DNA of the CDR3: TGCGCCAGCAGAGAGACAGGAGGAACCGGGGAGCTGTTTTTT. The chain is built from TRBV5-1 and TRBJ2-2; D is possibly TRBD1 (6 bases). Trimming removed 5 bases from V and 5 bases from J, with 13 bases in between. CDR3 size: 14 residues. Germline CDR1 is SGHRS and CDR2 is YFSETQ.

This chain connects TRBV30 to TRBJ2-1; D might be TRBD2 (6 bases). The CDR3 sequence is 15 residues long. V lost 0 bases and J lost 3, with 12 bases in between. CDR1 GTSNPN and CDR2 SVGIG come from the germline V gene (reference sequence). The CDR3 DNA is TGTGCCTGGAGTGTACGGCTAGCGCACTACAATGAGCAGTTCTTC. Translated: CAWSVRLAHYNEQFF.

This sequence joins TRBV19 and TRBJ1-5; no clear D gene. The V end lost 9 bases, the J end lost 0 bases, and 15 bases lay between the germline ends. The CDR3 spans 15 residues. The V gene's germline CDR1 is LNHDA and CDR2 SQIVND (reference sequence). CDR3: CASRRMANSNQPQHF. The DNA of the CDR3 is TGTGCCAGCAGGCGAATGGCTAATAGCAATCAGCCCCAGCATTTT.

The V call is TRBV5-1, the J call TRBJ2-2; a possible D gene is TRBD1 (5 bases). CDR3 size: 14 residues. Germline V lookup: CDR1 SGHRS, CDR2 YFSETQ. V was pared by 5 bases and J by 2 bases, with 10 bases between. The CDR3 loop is CASRLQGNTGELFF. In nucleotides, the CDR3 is TGCGCCAGCAGATTGCAGGGTAACACCGGGGAGCTGTTTTTT.

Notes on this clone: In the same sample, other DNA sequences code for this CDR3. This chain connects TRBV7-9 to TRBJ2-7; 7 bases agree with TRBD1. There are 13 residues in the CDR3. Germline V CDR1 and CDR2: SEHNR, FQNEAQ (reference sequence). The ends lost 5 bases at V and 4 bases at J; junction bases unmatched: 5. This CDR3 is CASSPQGVYEQYF. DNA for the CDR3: TGTGCCAGCAGCCCCCAGGGGGTGTACGAGCAGTACTTC.

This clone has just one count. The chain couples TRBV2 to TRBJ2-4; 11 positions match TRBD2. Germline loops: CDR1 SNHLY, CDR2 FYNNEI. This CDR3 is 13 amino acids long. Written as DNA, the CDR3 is TGTGGAGTAGGTAGCGGGAGGGAAAACATTCAGTACTTC. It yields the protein CGVGSGRENIQYF. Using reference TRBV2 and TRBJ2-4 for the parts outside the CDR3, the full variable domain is EPEVTQTPSHQVTQMGQEVILRCVPISNHLYFYWYRQILGQKVEFLVSFYNNEISEKSEIFDDQFSVERPDGSNFTLKIRSTKLEDSAMYFCGVGSGRENIQYFGAGTRLSVL.

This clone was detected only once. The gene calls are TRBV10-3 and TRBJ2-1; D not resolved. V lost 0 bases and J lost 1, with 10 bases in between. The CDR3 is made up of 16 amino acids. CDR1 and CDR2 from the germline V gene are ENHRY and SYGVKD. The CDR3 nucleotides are TGTGCCATCAGTGAGTCGAGCGCTTTGTCCTACAATGAGCAGTTCTTC. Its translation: CAISESSALSYNEQFF.

CDR3 sequence reads: CASSYSTGAAYEQYF. The CDR3 DNA is TGTGCCAGCAGTTACTCGACAGGGGCCGCCTACGAGCAGTACTTC. The chain uses TRBV6-5 and TRBJ2-7; 8 nucleotides agree with TRBD1. CDR1 and CDR2 (germline): MNHEY, SVGAGI. The CDR3 is made up of 15 amino acids. The V segment lost 0 bases and the J segment 2 bases; nucleotides outside the gene matches: 3.

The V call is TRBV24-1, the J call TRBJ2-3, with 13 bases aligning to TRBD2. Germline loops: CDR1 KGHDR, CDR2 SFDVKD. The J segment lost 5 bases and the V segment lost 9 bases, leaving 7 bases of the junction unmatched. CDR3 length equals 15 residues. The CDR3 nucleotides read TGTGCCACCGCCCGACTAGCGGGAGGTATAGATACGCAGTATTTT. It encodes CATARLAGGIDTQYF.